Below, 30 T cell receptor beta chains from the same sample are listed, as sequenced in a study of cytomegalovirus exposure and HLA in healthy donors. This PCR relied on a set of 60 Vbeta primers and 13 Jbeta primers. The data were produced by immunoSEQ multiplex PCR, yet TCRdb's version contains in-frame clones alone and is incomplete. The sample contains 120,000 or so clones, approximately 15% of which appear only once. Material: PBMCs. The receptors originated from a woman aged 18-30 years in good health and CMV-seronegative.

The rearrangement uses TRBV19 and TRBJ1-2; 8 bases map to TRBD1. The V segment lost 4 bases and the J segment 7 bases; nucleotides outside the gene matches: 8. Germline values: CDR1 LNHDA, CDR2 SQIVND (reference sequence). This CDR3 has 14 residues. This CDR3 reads CASSTLQGAGGYTF. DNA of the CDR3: TGTGCCAGTAGTACTCTCCAGGGGGCTGGTGGCTACACCTTC.

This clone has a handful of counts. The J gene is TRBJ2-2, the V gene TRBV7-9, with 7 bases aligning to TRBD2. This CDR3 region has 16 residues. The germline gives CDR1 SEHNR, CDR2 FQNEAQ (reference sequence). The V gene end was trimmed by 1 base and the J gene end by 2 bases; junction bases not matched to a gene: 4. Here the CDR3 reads CASSLGAAGNTGELFF. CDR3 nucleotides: TGTGCCAGCAGCTTAGGTGCAGCGGGAAACACCGGGGAGCTGTTTTTT.

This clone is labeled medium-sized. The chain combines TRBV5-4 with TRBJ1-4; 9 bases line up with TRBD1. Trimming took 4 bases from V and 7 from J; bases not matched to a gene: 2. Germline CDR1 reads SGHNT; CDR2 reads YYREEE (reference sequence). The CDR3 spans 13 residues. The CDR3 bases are TGTGCCAGCAGCGTGACAGGGGGTGAAAAACTGTTTTTT. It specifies CASSVTGGEKLFF.

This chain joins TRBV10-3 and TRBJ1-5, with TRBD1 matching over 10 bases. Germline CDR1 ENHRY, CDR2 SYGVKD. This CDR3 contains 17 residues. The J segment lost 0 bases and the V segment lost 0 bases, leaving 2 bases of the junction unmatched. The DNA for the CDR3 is TGTGCCATCAGTGAGTCCTGGACAGGGGGTAGCAATCAGCCCCAGCATTTT. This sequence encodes CAISESWTGGSNQPQHF.

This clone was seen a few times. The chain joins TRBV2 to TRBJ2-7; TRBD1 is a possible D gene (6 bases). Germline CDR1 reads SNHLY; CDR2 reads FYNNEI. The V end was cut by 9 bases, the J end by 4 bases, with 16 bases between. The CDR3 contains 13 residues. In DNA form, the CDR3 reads TGTGCCAGGAAGGCAGGGGTTTCGTACGAGCAGTACTTC. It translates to CARKAGVSYEQYF.

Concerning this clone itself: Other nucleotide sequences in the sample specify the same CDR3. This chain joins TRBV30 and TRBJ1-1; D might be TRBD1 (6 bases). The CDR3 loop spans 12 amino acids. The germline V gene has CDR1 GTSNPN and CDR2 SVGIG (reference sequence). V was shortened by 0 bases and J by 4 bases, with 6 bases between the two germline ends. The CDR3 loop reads CAWSVGGTEAFF. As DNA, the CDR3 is TGTGCCTGGAGTGTAGGGGGCACTGAAGCTTTCTTT.

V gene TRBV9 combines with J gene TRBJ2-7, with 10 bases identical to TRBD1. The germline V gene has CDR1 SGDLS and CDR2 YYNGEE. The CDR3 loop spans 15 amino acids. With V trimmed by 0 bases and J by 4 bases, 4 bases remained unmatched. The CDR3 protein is CASSVGGTGEYEQYF. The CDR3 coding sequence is TGTGCCAGCAGCGTAGGAGGGACAGGGGAATACGAGCAGTACTTC.

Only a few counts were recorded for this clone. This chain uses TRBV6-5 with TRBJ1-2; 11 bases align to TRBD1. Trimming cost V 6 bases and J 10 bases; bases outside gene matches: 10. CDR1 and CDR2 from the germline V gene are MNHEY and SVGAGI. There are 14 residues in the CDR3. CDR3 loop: CASRVGGQGVVYTF. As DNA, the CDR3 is TGTGCCAGCAGAGTAGGGGGACAGGGGGTTGTCTACACCTTC.

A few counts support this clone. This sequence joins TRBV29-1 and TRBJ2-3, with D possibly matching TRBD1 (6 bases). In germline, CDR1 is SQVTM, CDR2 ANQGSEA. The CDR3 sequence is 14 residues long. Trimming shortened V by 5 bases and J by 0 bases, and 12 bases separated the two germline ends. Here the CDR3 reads CSVQGSTSTDTQYF. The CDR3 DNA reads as TGCAGCGTTCAGGGGTCAACTAGCACAGATACGCAGTATTTT.

The CDR3 loop is CASSLGTGLREQYF. CDR3 DNA: TGTGCCAGCAGCTTAGGGACAGGGCTCAGGGAGCAGTACTTC. The chain employs TRBV7-9 and TRBJ2-7, with 8 bases matching TRBD1. The CDR3 loop spans 14 amino acids. Germline values: CDR1 SEHNR, CDR2 FQNEAQ (reference sequence). J gave up 7 bases and V 1 base, and 6 bases lay outside the gene matches.

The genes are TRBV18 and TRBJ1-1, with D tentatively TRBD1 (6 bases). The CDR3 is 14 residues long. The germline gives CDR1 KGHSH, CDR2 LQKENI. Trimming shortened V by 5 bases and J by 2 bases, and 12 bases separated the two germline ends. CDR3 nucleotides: TGTGCCAGCTCATCAAAACAGGGAAACACTGAAGCTTTCTTT. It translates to CASSSKQGNTEAFF.

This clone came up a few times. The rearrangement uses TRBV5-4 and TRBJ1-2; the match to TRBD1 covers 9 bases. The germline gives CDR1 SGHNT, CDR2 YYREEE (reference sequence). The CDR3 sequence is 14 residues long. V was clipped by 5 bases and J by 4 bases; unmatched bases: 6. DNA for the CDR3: TGTGCCAGCAGATTCGACAGGGGGAGCTATGGCTACACCTTC. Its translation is CASRFDRGSYGYTF.

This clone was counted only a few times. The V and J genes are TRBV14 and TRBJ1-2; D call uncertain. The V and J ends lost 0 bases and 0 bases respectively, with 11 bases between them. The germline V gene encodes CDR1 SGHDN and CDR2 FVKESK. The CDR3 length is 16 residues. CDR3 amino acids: CASSQDRRGANYGYTF. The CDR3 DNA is TGTGCCAGCAGCCAAGATCGTCGGGGAGCTAACTATGGCTACACCTTC.

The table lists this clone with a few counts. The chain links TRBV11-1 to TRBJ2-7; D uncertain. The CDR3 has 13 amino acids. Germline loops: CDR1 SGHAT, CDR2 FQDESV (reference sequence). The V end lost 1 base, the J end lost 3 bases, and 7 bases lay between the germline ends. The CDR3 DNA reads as TGTGCCAGCAGCTTAGGGCATAACTACGAGCAGTACTTC. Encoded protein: CASSLGHNYEQYF.

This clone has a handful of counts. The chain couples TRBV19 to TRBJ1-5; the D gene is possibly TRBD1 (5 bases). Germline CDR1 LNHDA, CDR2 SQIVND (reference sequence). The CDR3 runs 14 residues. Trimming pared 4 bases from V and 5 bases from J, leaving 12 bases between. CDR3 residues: CASSTQGPYQPQHF. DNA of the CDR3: TGTGCCAGTAGTACGCAGGGCCCCTATCAGCCCCAGCATTTT.

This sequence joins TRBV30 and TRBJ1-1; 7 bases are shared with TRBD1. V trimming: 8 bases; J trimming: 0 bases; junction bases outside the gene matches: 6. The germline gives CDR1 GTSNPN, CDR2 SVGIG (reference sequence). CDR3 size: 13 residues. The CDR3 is CAGFTGVNTEAFF. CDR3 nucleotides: TGTGCCGGCTTTACAGGGGTGAACACTGAAGCTTTCTTT.

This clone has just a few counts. The CDR3 coding sequence is TGTGCCAGCAGCTTGTCCCATGAAGCTTTCTTT. Its translation: CASSLSHEAFF. The chain combines TRBV5-6 with TRBJ1-1; D is unresolved. The V end lost 1 base, the J end lost 7 bases, and 5 bases lay between the germline ends. CDR1 is SGHDT, CDR2 YYEEEE, per germline. The CDR3 is 11 residues long.

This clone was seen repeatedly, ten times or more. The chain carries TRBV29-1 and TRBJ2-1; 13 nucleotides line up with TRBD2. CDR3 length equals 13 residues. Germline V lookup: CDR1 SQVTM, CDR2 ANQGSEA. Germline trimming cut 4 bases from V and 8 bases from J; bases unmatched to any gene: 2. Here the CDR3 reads CSVGTSGSYEQFF. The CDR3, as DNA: TGCAGCGTTGGGACTAGCGGGAGCTATGAGCAGTTCTTC.

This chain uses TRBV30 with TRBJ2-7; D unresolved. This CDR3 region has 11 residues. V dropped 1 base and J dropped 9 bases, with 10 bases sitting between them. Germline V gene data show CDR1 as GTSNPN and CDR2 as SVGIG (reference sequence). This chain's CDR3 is CAWSGGGVQYF. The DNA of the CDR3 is TGTGCCTGGAGTGGTGGCGGCGTGCAGTACTTC.

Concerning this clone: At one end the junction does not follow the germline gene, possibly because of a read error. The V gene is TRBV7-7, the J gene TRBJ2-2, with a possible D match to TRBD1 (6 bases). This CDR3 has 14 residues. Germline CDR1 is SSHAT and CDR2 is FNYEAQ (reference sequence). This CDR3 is CASSLGQGIGELFF. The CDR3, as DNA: TGTGCTAGCAGCTTAGGGCAGGGGATCGGGGAGCTGTTTTTT. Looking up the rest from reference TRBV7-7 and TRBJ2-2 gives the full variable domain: GAGVSQSPRYKVTKRGQDVTLRCDPISSHATLYWYQQALGQGPEFLTYFNYEAQPDKSGLPSDRFSAERPEGSISTLTIQRTEQRDSAMYRCASSLGQGIGELFFGEGSRLTVL.

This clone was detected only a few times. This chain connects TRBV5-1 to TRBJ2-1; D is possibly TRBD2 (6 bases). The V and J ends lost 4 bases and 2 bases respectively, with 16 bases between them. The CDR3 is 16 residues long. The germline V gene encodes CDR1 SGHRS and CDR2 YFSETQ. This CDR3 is CASSPGEVGPYNEQFF. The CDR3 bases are TGCGCCAGCAGCCCCGGGGAGGTTGGGCCCTACAATGAGCAGTTCTTC.

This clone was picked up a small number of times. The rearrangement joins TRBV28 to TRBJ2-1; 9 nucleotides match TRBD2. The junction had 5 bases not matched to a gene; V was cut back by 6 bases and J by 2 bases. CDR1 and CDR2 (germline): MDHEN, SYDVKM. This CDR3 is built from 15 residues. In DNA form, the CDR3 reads TGTGCCAGCAGAGTAGCGGGAGTACCCTACAATGAGCAGTTCTTC. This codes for CASRVAGVPYNEQFF.

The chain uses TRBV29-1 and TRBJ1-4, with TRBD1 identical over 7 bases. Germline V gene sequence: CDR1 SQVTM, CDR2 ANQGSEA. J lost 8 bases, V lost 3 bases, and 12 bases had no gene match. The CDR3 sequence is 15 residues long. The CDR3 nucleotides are TGCAGCGTTGAGACGACAGGGACCGGGGGAGAAAAACTGTTTTTT. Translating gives CSVETTGTGGEKLFF.

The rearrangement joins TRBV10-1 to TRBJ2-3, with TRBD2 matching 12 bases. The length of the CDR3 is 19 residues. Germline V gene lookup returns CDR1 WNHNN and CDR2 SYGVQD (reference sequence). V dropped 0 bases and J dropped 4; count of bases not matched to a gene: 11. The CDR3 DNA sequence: TGCGCCAGCAGTGAGTCGAGTATGGGACTAGCGGGCCCAGCAGATACGCAGTATTTT. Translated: CASSESSMGLAGPADTQYF.

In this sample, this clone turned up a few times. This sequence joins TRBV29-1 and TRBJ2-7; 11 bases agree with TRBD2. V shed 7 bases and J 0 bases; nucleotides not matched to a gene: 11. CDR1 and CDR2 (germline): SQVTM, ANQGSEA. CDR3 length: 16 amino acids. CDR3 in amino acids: CSASGGYQTNSYEQYF. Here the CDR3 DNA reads TGCAGCGCTAGCGGGGGGTACCAAACCAACTCCTACGAGCAGTACTTC.

The CDR3 DNA reads as TGCGCCAGCAGCCAAGTTGAGGGCCGGTACAATGAGCAGTTCTTC. This gives the protein CASSQVEGRYNEQFF. V usage is TRBV4-1 and J usage is TRBJ2-1; possibly TRBD2 for D (5 bases). The CDR3 length is 15 residues. Trimming pared 1 base from V and 4 bases from J, leaving 11 bases between. The germline V gene has CDR1 MGHRA and CDR2 YSYEKL.

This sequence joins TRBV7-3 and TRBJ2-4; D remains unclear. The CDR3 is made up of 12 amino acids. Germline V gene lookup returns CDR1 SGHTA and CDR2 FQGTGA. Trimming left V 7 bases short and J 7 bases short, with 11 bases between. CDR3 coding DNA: TGTGCCAGCACCCACGTTGAGAACATTCAGTACTTC. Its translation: CASTHVENIQYF.

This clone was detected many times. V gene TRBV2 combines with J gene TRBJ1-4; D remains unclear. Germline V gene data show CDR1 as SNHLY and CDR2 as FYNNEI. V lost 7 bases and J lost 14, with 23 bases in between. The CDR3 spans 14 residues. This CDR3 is CASTDAGFNEELFF. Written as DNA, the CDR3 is TGTGCCAGCACCGATGCGGGGTTCAATGAAGAGCTGTTTTTT.

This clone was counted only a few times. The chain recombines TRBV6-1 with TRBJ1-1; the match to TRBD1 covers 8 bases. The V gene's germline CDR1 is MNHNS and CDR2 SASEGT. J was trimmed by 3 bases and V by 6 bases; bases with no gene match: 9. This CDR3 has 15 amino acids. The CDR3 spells CASSFWTGRDTEAFF. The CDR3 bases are TGTGCCAGCAGCTTTTGGACAGGGAGGGACACTGAAGCTTTCTTT.

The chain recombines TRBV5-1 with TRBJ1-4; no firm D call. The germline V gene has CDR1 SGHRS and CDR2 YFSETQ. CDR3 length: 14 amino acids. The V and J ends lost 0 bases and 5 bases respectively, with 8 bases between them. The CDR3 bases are TGCGCCAGCAGCTTGGCCGGAGTAAATGAAAAACTGTTTTTT. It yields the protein CASSLAGVNEKLFF.